Given below is one T cell receptor beta chain in context. These data come from a study of T cells in localized non-small cell lung cancer. Profiling relied on immunoSEQ multiplex PCR, and the TCRdb table lists in-frame clones only, not all of them. Altogether roughly 30,000 clones are present, 84% being singletons, with the ten largest covering around 5.3%. Trimming shortened V by 0 bases and J by 4 bases, and 13 bases separated the two germline ends. CDR1 and CDR2 (germline): SGHRS, YFSETQ. The CDR3 sequence is 15 residues long. The receptor comes from a man aged 40 to 70 with stage III lung adenocarcinoma. The specimen comprised peripheral blood mononuclear cells, sampled before any cancer treatment. The rearrangement uses TRBV5-1 and TRBJ1-2; D unclear. The CDR3 sequence: CASSLDGRARYGYTF. In DNA, the CDR3 is TGCGCCAGCAGCTTGGACGGTCGGGCACGCTATGGCTACACCTTC. Combining the CDR3 with reference TRBV5-1 and TRBJ1-2 gives the whole variable domain KAGVTQTPRYLIKTRGQQVTLSCSPISGHRSVSWYQQTPGQGLQFLFEYFSETQRNKGNFPGRFSGRQFSNSRSEMNVSTLELGDSALYLCASSLDGRARYGYTFGSGTRLTVV.